This T cell receptor (beta chain) was recovered during a study of T cell responses to AZD1222 COVID-19 vaccine. Study-level points and caveats: Baseline testing showed seropositivity in only six AZD1222 recipients. White British people made up most donors, females outnumbered males, and clonal diversity was possibly underestimated. Close to half of spike-specific TCRs reportedly recognize unmutated variant regions. Following two doses of AZD1222, Spike-specific TCR breadth and depth rose.

Germline V CDR1 and CDR2: MDHEN, SYDVKM. The CDR3 covers 13 residues. V was trimmed by 6 bases and J by 5 bases, leaving 13 bases between them. A note on this clone: Its matching antigen is unknown.

The table came from immunoSEQ multiplex PCR; TCRdb's copy has only in-frame clones and leaves some out. The data show some 150,000 clones, with about 89% seen just once and 2.9% held by the top ten. Specimen: peripheral blood, collected on day 0 of AZD1222 vaccination. This receptor was obtained from an adult in good health. The J gene is TRBJ2-5, the V gene TRBV28; weak D call: TRBD2 (5 bases). The CDR3 DNA sequence: TGTGCCAGCAGCCTTTCTAGAGGGGAGACCCAGTACTTC. It yields the protein CASSLSRGETQYF.